Following are 8 T cell receptor beta chains from one sample sequenced in a study of T cells after posttransplantation cyclophosphamide (dated by TCRdb to about 2016). Libraries were built with the immunoSEQ multiplex PCR assay. The table was pulled from immuneACCESS by TCRdb, which kept in-frame rearrangements only. Such tables lose some clones; where checked, under half of the loss comes from unresolved V genes, and the rest has no known cause. The table for this sample lists around 3,000 clones, none of them counted only once. The ten largest clones add up to about a third of the sample. In light of the paper, this sample's time point label describes: posttransplant day relative to BM transplant. The treatment or condition label corresponds to: high-dose cyclophosphamide on days +3 and +4 as single-agent GVHD prophylaxis. Busulfan and fludarabine conditioning, a related or unrelated marrow graft, and cyclophosphamide on days +3 and +4 were given to PTCy patients.

This specimen consisted of PBMCs, obtained after allogeneic stem cell transplant with posttransplant cyclophosphamide. The receptor set was obtained from a male patient between 25 and 39 years old who received an allogeneic stem cell transplant from a related donor, was CMV-positive, and had acute GVHD only. The graft donor may be the source of some T cells after a transplant.

By sample fraction, this clone is large. The gene calls are TRBV6-1 and TRBJ1-1, with unresolved D. Germline V gene lookup returns CDR1 MNHNS and CDR2 SASEGT. Trimming took off 0 bases at V and 0 bases at J, with 11 bases between the two ends. The CDR3 runs 16 residues. CDR3 sequence reads: CASSEASGILNTEAFF. The CDR3 nucleotides are TGTGCCAGCAGTGAAGCGTCGGGGATATTGAACACTGAAGCTTTCTTT.

This clone has a count of ten or more. This chain connects TRBV5-1 to TRBJ2-7; 7 bases agree with TRBD1. CDR1 SGHRS and CDR2 YFSETQ come from the germline V gene. This CDR3 is 12 amino acids long. Germline trimming cut 4 bases from V and 7 bases from J; bases unmatched to any gene: 5. CDR3 loop: CASSSDREEQYF. CDR3 DNA: TGCGCCAGCAGCAGCGACAGGGAGGAGCAGTACTTC.

This clone has only a few counts. This chain uses TRBV25-1 with TRBJ2-7, with 8 nucleotides matching TRBD2. With V trimmed by 0 bases and J by 7 bases, 8 bases remained unmatched. Germline V CDR1 and CDR2: MGHDK, SYGVNS. The CDR3 is 15 residues long. The CDR3: CASSEYGGGPLEQYF. CDR3 bases: TGTGCCAGCAGTGAATACGGGGGGGGCCCTTTAGAGCAGTACTTC.

This clone was observed many times. The chain uses TRBV7-7 and TRBJ2-5; tentative D call: TRBD1 (6 bases). The V end lost 5 bases, the J end lost 8 bases, and 18 bases lay between the germline ends. From germline, CDR1 is SSHAT and CDR2 FNYEAQ (reference sequence). The CDR3 is 14 residues long. CDR3 amino acids: CASSPAVRTATQYF. CDR3 nucleotide sequence: TGTGCCAGCAGCCCTGCCGTACGGACAGCTACCCAGTACTTC.

This clone was detected ten times or more. The gene calls are TRBV19 and TRBJ1-4, with 7 bases that match TRBD1. The CDR3 totals 15 residues. Germline V gene lookup returns CDR1 LNHDA and CDR2 SQIVND (reference sequence). After removal of 5 bases from V and 4 bases from J, the junction contained 7 bases not matched to a gene. Written as DNA, the CDR3 is TGTGCCAGTAGTCCGAGGACAGGTTATAATGAAAAACTGTTTTTT. This translates into CASSPRTGYNEKLFF.

This clone was counted at least ten times. The genes are TRBV5-1 and TRBJ1-2; D uncertain. This CDR3 has 13 residues. CDR1 is SGHRS, CDR2 YFSETQ, per germline. V was trimmed by 2 bases and J by 8 bases, leaving 13 bases between them. This chain's CDR3 is CASSLGLAGGYTF. The DNA for the CDR3 is TGCGCCAGCAGCTTAGGCCTCGCGGGAGGCTACACCTTC.

This clone was seen at least ten times. V usage is TRBV30 and J usage is TRBJ1-1, with D maybe TRBD1 (6 bases). The CDR3 runs to 16 residues. V shed 0 bases and J shed 0 bases, with 14 bases lying between them. The germline gives CDR1 GTSNPN, CDR2 SVGIG (reference sequence). CDR3 in amino acids: CAWSVRSGAMNTEAFF. Here the CDR3 DNA reads TGTGCCTGGAGTGTTAGGTCAGGGGCCATGAACACTGAAGCTTTCTTT.

The chain employs TRBV6-2 or TRBV6-3 and TRBJ2-5; possible D gene TRBD2, 7 bases. Trimming cost V 4 bases and J 1 base, with 13 bases left between them. CDR3 length: 15 amino acids. Germline lookup yields CDR1 MNHEY and CDR2 SVGEGT. The CDR3 nucleotides read TGTGCCAGCAGTTTATTGCGGGGGCGCCAAGAGACCCAGTACTTC. The encoded protein is CASSLLRGRQETQYF.